A selection of T cell receptor beta chains follows, all from one sample in a study of cytomegalovirus exposure and HLA in healthy donors. The protocol was immunoSEQ multiplex PCR, while the TCRdb copy is restricted to in-frame clones and leaves out a portion. Of under 200,000 clones detected, around 82% appear once; the ten largest clones hold 4.5% to 6%. Sequenced input: PBMCs. The source of these receptors is a man in his forties in good health and CMV-seronegative. The CDR3 runs from the conserved cysteine through the conserved F or W. Each record gives: J gene, V gene, CDR3 protein.

j_call: TRBJ1-5; v_call: TRBV27; cdr3_aa: CASSLSGRAGQPQHF
j_call: TRBJ2-6; v_call: TRBV5-4; cdr3_aa: CASSPPDRRAGANVLTF
j_call: TRBJ1-1; v_call: TRBV27; cdr3_aa: CASSSRQGRNTEAFF
j_call: TRBJ2-3; v_call: TRBV18; cdr3_aa: CASSPGRQALDRTDTQYF
j_call: TRBJ2-2; v_call: TRBV7-2; cdr3_aa: CASSYTGGSGELFF
j_call: TRBJ1-1; v_call: TRBV2; cdr3_aa: CASSGGQMNTEAFF
j_call: TRBJ2-7; v_call: TRBV6-5; cdr3_aa: CASSFTGTVSYEQYF
j_call: TRBJ2-7; v_call: TRBV7-8; cdr3_aa: CASSSWTSGTTYEQYF
j_call: TRBJ2-7; v_call: TRBV5-1; cdr3_aa: CASSLTGNNYEQYF
j_call: TRBJ2-4; v_call: TRBV27; cdr3_aa: CASSSGLTGTKNIQYF
j_call: TRBJ1-4; v_call: TRBV5-1; cdr3_aa: CASSLRLQGGQARSTNEKLFF
j_call: TRBJ1-1; v_call: TRBV5-4; cdr3_aa: CASSNHRGQEAFF
j_call: TRBJ1-5; v_call: TRBV7-9; cdr3_aa: CASSPGQGDQPQHF
j_call: TRBJ2-2; v_call: TRBV18; cdr3_aa: CASSPNGENTGELFF
j_call: TRBJ1-1; v_call: TRBV7-2; cdr3_aa: CASSPRGTEAFF
j_call: TRBJ2-1; v_call: TRBV27; cdr3_aa: CASSLSTGSYNEQFF
j_call: TRBJ2-7; v_call: TRBV7-3; cdr3_aa: CASSLSGEFYEQYF
j_call: TRBJ2-5; v_call: TRBV5-1; cdr3_aa: CASQTGKETQYF
j_call: TRBJ2-1; v_call: TRBV7-6; cdr3_aa: CASSLLNFAVRTDYNEQFF
j_call: TRBJ2-7; v_call: TRBV19; cdr3_aa: CASGDRAHEQYF
j_call: TRBJ1-3; v_call: TRBV19; cdr3_aa: CASTKGWSSGNTIYF
j_call: TRBJ2-1; v_call: TRBV9; cdr3_aa: CASSVQGASYNEQFF
j_call: TRBJ1-1; v_call: TRBV20-1; cdr3_aa: CSARDYTEAFF
j_call: TRBJ2-2; v_call: TRBV10-3; cdr3_aa: CAIRGTGGDTGELFF
j_call: TRBJ2-7; v_call: TRBV6-5; cdr3_aa: CASSPVGSSSYEQYF
j_call: TRBJ2-2; v_call: TRBV6-5; cdr3_aa: CASSYSGGLNTGELFF
j_call: TRBJ2-3; v_call: TRBV27; cdr3_aa: CASSFETSTDTQYF
j_call: TRBJ2-5; v_call: TRBV7-7; cdr3_aa: CASSGGGQGAETQYF
j_call: TRBJ2-2; v_call: TRBV12-5; cdr3_aa: CASGSLTEVAGGGELFF
j_call: TRBJ1-5; v_call: TRBV4-1; cdr3_aa: CASSQDRQSNQPQHF
j_call: TRBJ1-6; v_call: TRBV2; cdr3_aa: CASSGDSSPLHF
j_call: TRBJ1-2; v_call: TRBV30; cdr3_aa: CAWSPGYGYTF
j_call: TRBJ1-3; v_call: TRBV4-2; cdr3_aa: CASRPGASGNTIYF
j_call: TRBJ1-2; v_call: TRBV6-5; cdr3_aa: CASSYAGQYGYTF
j_call: TRBJ2-1; v_call: TRBV27; cdr3_aa: CASSPSWGETSAFF
j_call: TRBJ1-1; v_call: TRBV25-1; cdr3_aa: CASYNSFGVAFF
j_call: TRBJ1-1; v_call: TRBV4-3; cdr3_aa: CASSQARLGTEAFF
j_call: TRBJ1-3; v_call: TRBV5-6; cdr3_aa: CASSPRHGDRAGNTIYF
j_call: TRBJ1-6; v_call: TRBV15; cdr3_aa: CATSRDTSISPLHF
j_call: TRBJ2-2; v_call: TRBV7-2; cdr3_aa: CASSLGSSRTGELFF
j_call: TRBJ1-4; v_call: TRBV15; cdr3_aa: CATSPEREKLFF
j_call: TRBJ2-1; v_call: TRBV7-9; cdr3_aa: CASSSSGTLSYNEQFF
j_call: TRBJ1-5; v_call: TRBV7-9; cdr3_aa: CASSWGGVDQPQHF
j_call: TRBJ2-1; v_call: TRBV10-2; cdr3_aa: CASGRGYNEQFF
j_call: TRBJ1-6; v_call: TRBV2; cdr3_aa: CASSEAPPTINSPLHF
j_call: TRBJ2-1; v_call: TRBV6-5; cdr3_aa: CASSMPSGGGNEQFF
j_call: TRBJ1-2; v_call: TRBV5-1; cdr3_aa: CASSLWAGVSNYGYTF
j_call: TRBJ2-1; v_call: TRBV7-7; cdr3_aa: CASSLTPGGWNEQFF
j_call: TRBJ2-7; v_call: TRBV5-4; cdr3_aa: CASSLPGQISYEQYF
j_call: TRBJ2-1; v_call: TRBV7-7; cdr3_aa: CASSLTIYNEQFF
j_call: TRBJ2-2; v_call: TRBV5-6; cdr3_aa: CASWGLAGGSFTNTGELFF
j_call: TRBJ2-2; v_call: TRBV7-3; cdr3_aa: CASSSRQGANTGELFF